The rows below give T cell receptor beta chains drawn from one sample of a study of blood T cell repertoires in COVID-19. Produced via immunoSEQ multiplex PCR; TCRdb's table is partial and in-frame only. The table records 150,000 to 200,000 clones, about 86% of them present only once. Material: peripheral blood. Every receptor here comes from a man in his 60s with acute or convalescent COVID-19. CDR3s leave out the opening cysteine and the closing phenylalanine or tryptophan. The order of the fields is V gene, clone size, J gene, CDR3 length, CDR3 protein. Clone size is not always given. Where it is, it says once, few, many or a class for expanded clones.

V: TRBV5-5; size: NA; J: TRBJ1-4; length: 12; CDR3: ASSSQGLYEKLF
V: TRBV27; size: NA; J: TRBJ2-1; length: 15; CDR3: ASSSYLKRAQGNEQF
V: TRBV18; size: NA; J: TRBJ1-2; length: 11; CDR3: ASSPQVSDGYT
V: TRBV18; size: few; J: TRBJ2-7; length: 14; CDR3: ASSPAFSGGGYEQY
V: TRBV30; size: few; J: TRBJ1-4; length: 14; CDR3: AWSEAGRGLSGKLF
V: TRBV6-5; size: NA; J: TRBJ2-7; length: 13; CDR3: ASIMDGSVSYEQY
V: TRBV29-1; size: NA; J: TRBJ1-2; length: 12; CDR3: SVVLDRGGYGYT
V: TRBV5-1; size: few; J: TRBJ2-7; length: 13; CDR3: ASSLEQGGMYEQY
V: TRBV27; size: NA; J: TRBJ1-1; length: 12; CDR3: ASTPDRGATEAF
V: TRBV2; size: once; J: TRBJ1-2; length: 11; CDR3: ASSEETEYGYT
V: TRBV28; size: NA; J: TRBJ2-1; length: 13; CDR3: ASSVRDRAGNEQF
V: TRBV5-1; size: NA; J: TRBJ1-1; length: 12; CDR3: ASSIGTVNTEAF
V: TRBV2; size: NA; J: TRBJ2-2; length: 14; CDR3: ASSGTGSSNTGELF
V: TRBV4-2; size: few; J: TRBJ2-1; length: 13; CDR3: ASSQVGTGAIEQF
V: TRBV29-1; size: NA; J: TRBJ1-1; length: 13; CDR3: SVERVGQGDQSAF
V: TRBV5-1; size: NA; J: TRBJ2-2; length: 12; CDR3: ASSFTGTTQELF
V: TRBV6-6; size: NA; J: TRBJ2-1; length: 12; CDR3: ASRPSGAYNEQF